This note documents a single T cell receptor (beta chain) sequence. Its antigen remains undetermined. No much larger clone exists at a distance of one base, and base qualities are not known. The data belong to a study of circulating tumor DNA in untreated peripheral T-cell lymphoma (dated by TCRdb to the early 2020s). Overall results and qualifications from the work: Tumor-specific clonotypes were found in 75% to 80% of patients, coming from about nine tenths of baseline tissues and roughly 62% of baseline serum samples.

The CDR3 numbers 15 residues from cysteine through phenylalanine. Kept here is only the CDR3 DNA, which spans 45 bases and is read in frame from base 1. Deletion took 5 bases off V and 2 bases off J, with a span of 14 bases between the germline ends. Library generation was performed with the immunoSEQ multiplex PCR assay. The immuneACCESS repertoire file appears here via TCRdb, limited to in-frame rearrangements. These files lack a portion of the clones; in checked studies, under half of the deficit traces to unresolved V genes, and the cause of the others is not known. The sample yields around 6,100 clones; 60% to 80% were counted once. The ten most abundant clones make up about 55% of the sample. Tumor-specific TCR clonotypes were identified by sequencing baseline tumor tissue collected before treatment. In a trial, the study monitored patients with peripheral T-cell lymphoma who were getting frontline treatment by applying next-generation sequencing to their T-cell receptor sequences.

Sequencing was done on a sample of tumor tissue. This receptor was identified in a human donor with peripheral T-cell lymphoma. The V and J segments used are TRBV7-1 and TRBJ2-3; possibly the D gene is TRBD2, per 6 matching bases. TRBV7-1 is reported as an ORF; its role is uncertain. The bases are TGTGCCAGCAGCCGGGACTCAAAACACACAGATACGCAGTATTTT. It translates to CASSRDSKHTDTQYF.